This TCR beta chain appears in the sequencing data of a study of blood T cell repertoires in COVID-19 (dated by TCRdb to the early 2020s). Context from the whole study: Samples from collaborators originated in the United States, Italy and Spain and spanned both the acute and convalescent phases of COVID-19. The repertoires were made available in a free public database intended to serve as a resource for research on the immune response to SARS-CoV-2. Where available, HLA class I and class II types were taken from metadata supplied by the sample provider and were not determined by assay-based typing. The samples were drawn from two sources: the first 160 participants of the ongoing ImmuneRACE study, and 1,254 subjects contributed by 6 global collaborators. The sample metadata nearly always contained a de-identified subject ID, COVID-19 status, age in years and sex. Deeply sampled blood TCRbeta repertoires from subjects exposed to, actively infected with, or recovered from COVID-19 were included in the dataset. The material from the prospective study consisted of cDNA or gDNA derived from T cells, B-cell-depleted T cells, or PBMCs. Here is what the overall study found, with its caveats: How much clinical and demographic metadata was included differed by source and by participant, and the metadata was provided uncurated.

The immunoSEQ Assay, a bias-controlled multiplex PCR, was used to amplify TCRbeta CDR3 regions from genomic DNA. Regarding the original processing steps: The number of nucleated cells in each sample was estimated by amplification of reference gene primers within the assay. Sequence reads were collapsed and filtered to measure the absolute abundance of every unique TCRbeta CDR3 rearrangement. For each sample, productive Simpson clonality was calculated by taking the square root of Simpson's diversity index across productive rearrangements. Sourced from immuneACCESS, this table was stored by TCRdb with only in-frame sequences that have V and J called. A share of the clones is absent; for the studies checked, an unresolved V gene accounts for under half, and the remainder has no known explanation. V and J calls and clone size are those listed in that table; D and trimming were worked out from the DNA. The sample table holds some 270,000 clones, of which approximately 86% were seen once. The top ten clones comprise roughly 1.6% of the sample.

Details on this clone: Its antigen is currently not known. No base quality values were provided; no much bigger clone lies one nucleotide off.

The germline V and J ends show losses of 4 bases and 1 base respectively, and no gene match explains 9 bases of the junction. The germline V gene (reference sequence) yields LNHDA for CDR1 and SQIVND for CDR2. Taken from cysteine to phenylalanine, the CDR3 has 16 residues. The entry retains the CDR3 DNA only, 48 bases that are in frame from base 1. Samples from volunteer blood donors who had recovered from COVID-19 were contributed by a second Seattle source. Collaborating institutions collected whole blood in K2EDTA tubes following their own protocols. Collaborator samples were shipped for TCRbeta analysis as frozen whole blood, isolated PBMCs, or DNA extracted from either sample type.

The sequenced sample consisted of peripheral blood. The TCR originated in a woman aged 55-69 years who had recovered from COVID-19. The V and J genes are TRBV19 and TRBJ1-1, with 7 bases in between that match TRBD1. The base sequence is TGTGCCAGTAGTACCGCAGGGGGATCGGCGAACACTGAAGCTTTCTTT. This codes for CASSTAGGSANTEAFF.